This T cell receptor beta chain was recorded in a study of cytomegalovirus exposure and HLA in healthy donors. PCR employed 60 Vbeta and 13 Jbeta primers. Repertoires were generated with immunoSEQ multiplex PCR, while TCRdb's copy carries only in-frame clones and drops some. The table shows about 140,000 clones, with around three quarters occurring only once. The study's findings and limits: In vitro data verified a few CMV-associated chains as specific for CMV antigens.

A remark on this clone: Its antigen is as yet unknown.

The CDR3 spans 16 residues. V dropped 3 bases and J dropped 0 bases, with 15 bases sitting between them. Germline V gene data show CDR1 as SGHNT and CDR2 as YYREEE (reference sequence). The J gene is TRBJ1-2, the V gene TRBV5-4; D perhaps matches TRBD1 (5 bases). The sequencing input was PBMCs. The origin of this receptor is a man in his thirties or forties in good health and CMV-seronegative. DNA for the CDR3: TGTGCCAGCAGCTCCGAAAAGGACACTTCTAACTATGGCTACACCTTC. Its protein product is CASSSEKDTSNYGYTF.